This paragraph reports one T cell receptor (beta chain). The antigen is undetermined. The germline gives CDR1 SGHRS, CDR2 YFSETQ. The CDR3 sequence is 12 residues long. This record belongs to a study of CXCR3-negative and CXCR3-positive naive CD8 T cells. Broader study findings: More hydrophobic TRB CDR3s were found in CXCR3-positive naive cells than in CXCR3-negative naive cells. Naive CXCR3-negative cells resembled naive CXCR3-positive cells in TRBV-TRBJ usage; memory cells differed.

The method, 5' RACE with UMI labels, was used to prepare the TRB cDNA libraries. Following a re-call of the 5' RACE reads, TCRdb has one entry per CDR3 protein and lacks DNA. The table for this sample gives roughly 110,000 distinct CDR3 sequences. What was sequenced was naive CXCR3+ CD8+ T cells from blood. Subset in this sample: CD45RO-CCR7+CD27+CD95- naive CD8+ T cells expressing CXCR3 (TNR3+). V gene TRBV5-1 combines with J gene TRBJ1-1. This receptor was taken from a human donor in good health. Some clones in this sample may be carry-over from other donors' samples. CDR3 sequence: CASSPEGPEAFF.